Below are 16 T cell receptor beta chains sequenced from a single sample in a study of blood T cell repertoires in COVID-19. Repertoires were generated with immunoSEQ multiplex PCR, while TCRdb's copy carries only in-frame clones and drops some. This sample has 250,000 to 350,000 clones, with approximately 88% found just once. Specimen: PBMCs or T cells enriched from blood (not recorded which). Receptor source: a woman younger than 45 who had recovered from COVID-19.

The rearrangement uses TRBV30 and TRBJ1-5; the D is unclear. CDR3 size: 16 residues. Germline CDR1 GTSNPN, CDR2 SVGIG (reference sequence). The germline V and J ends were trimmed by 3 bases and 0 bases, with 15 bases remaining between them. The CDR3 is CAWSGLRTDSNQPQHF. CDR3 in DNA: TGTGCCTGGAGCGGACTCCGGACGGATAGCAATCAGCCCCAGCATTTT.

There are a few counts of this clone. The chain employs TRBV7-8 and TRBJ2-7; possibly TRBD2 for D (5 bases). Germline assignment: CDR1 SGHVS and CDR2 FQNEAQ. V shed 7 bases and J shed 3 bases, with 16 bases lying between them. This CDR3 has 14 amino acids. The CDR3 region has the DNA TGTGCCAGCACTCCGCGAGGACGGGACTACGAGCAGTACTTC. Amino acids: CASTPRGRDYEQYF.

The chain recombines TRBV28 with TRBJ1-5; D not certain. CDR1 and CDR2 from the germline V gene are MDHEN and SYDVKM. V shed 6 bases and J shed 2 bases, with 20 bases lying between them. This CDR3 is 17 amino acids long. This CDR3 is CASSHPFRGIRNQPQHF. The CDR3 DNA is TGTGCCAGCAGCCACCCTTTTCGGGGAATACGCAATCAGCCCCAGCATTTT. Combining the CDR3 with reference TRBV28 and TRBJ1-5 gives the whole variable domain DVKVTQSSRYLVKRTGEKVFLECVQDMDHENMFWYRQDPGLGLRLIYFSYDVKMKEKGDIPEGYSVSREKKERFSLILESASTNQTSMYLCASSHPFRGIRNQPQHFGDGTRLSIL.

The V gene is TRBV18, the J gene TRBJ1-1; D is unclear. The germline CDR1 and CDR2 sequences are KGHSH and LQKENI. The ends were cut back, 5 bases at V and 0 bases at J, with 13 bases in the middle. CDR3 length: 15 residues. The CDR3 sequence: CASSELGGMNTEAFF. DNA for the CDR3: TGTGCCAGCTCAGAACTGGGAGGCATGAACACTGAAGCTTTCTTT.

In this sample, this clone turned up once. The chain combines TRBV4-1 with TRBJ1-2; 7 bases map to TRBD1. The germline gives CDR1 MGHRA, CDR2 YSYEKL. V dropped 4 bases and J dropped 4; count of bases not matched to a gene: 15. The CDR3 runs to 17 residues. The CDR3 DNA reads as TGCGCCAGCAGCCTACTGACAGGGAAGAAGGACGGCTATGGCTACACCTTC. It yields the protein CASSLLTGKKDGYGYTF.

The chain carries TRBV3-1 (or the pseudogene TRBV3-2) and TRBJ2-1, with 7 bases matching TRBD2. CDR1 and CDR2 (germline): LGHDT, YNNKEL (reference sequence). There are 19 residues in the CDR3. The V segment lost 2 bases and the J segment 0 bases; nucleotides outside the gene matches: 13. CDR3 residues: CASSQRGAGLMSSYNEQFF. For the CDR3, the DNA is TGTGCCAGCAGCCAACGTGGAGCGGGGTTAATGAGCTCCTACAATGAGCAGTTCTTC.

The chain combines TRBV6-5 with TRBJ1-3; D is ambiguous. V gave up 0 bases and J gave up 3 bases, with 12 bases separating them. CDR3 size: 16 residues. Per germline, CDR1 MNHEY and CDR2 SVGAGI. The CDR3 here is CASSYSLQVLGNTIYF. CDR3 bases: TGTGCCAGCAGTTACTCGCTCCAGGTCCTTGGAAACACCATATATTTT.

The CDR3 is CASSLNDRYSNQPQHF. The CDR3 coding sequence is TGTGCCAGCAGCTTGAACGACAGATATAGCAATCAGCCCCAGCATTTT. The chain employs TRBV7-6 and TRBJ1-5, with D possibly being TRBD1 (5 bases). Per the germline V gene, CDR1 is SGHVS and CDR2 is FNYEAQ. This CDR3 spans 16 amino acids. V was pared by 3 bases and J by 0 bases, with 12 bases between.

J is TRBJ2-1 and V is TRBV3-1 (or the pseudogene TRBV3-2); D not resolved. Deletions cut 3 bases from V and 6 bases from J, with 15 bases between. CDR3 length: 15 residues. Per the germline V gene, CDR1 is LGHDT and CDR2 is YNNKEL (reference sequence). This CDR3 reads CASSQAASTGNEQFF. CDR3 nucleotides: TGTGCCAGCAGCCAGGCCGCTTCGACTGGCAATGAGCAGTTCTTC.

V and J are TRBV7-8 and TRBJ1-5; 7 bases match TRBD1. Germline CDR1 reads SGHVS; CDR2 reads FQNEAQ. The CDR3 runs 18 residues. The V gene end was trimmed by 2 bases and the J gene end by 6 bases; junction bases not matched to a gene: 16. CDR3 sequence: CASSLSPIRQGRGQPQHF. Written as DNA, the CDR3 is TGTGCCAGCAGCTTATCCCCTATCCGACAGGGTCGAGGTCAGCCCCAGCATTTT.

This chain connects TRBV7-6 to TRBJ2-7; weak D call: TRBD1 (7 bases). This CDR3 region has 18 residues. V lost 1 base to trimming and J lost 4 bases, with 23 bases between them. From germline, CDR1 is SGHVS and CDR2 FNYEAQ. In DNA, the CDR3 is TGTGCCAGCAGCTTAGAGGGGGCCGGGGGCCCCTCGGTTTACGAGCAGTACTTC. Amino acids: CASSLEGAGGPSVYEQYF.

The chain recombines TRBV9 with TRBJ2-5; a weak D match, TRBD2 (5 bases). The germline V and J ends were trimmed by 3 bases and 4 bases, with 16 bases remaining between them. This CDR3 comprises 15 residues. The V gene's germline CDR1 is SGDLS and CDR2 YYNGEE. CDR3 loop: CASSAGREKAETQYF. In DNA form, the CDR3 reads TGTGCCAGCAGCGCCGGACGGGAAAAGGCAGAGACCCAGTACTTC. Variable domain in full (rest from reference TRBV9 and TRBJ2-5): DSGVTQTPKHLITATGQRVTLRCSPRSGDLSVYWYQQSLDQGLQFLIQYYNGEERAKGNILERFSAQQFPDLHSELNLSSLELGDSALYFCASSAGREKAETQYFGPGTRLLVL.

V and J are TRBV29-1 and TRBJ2-7; TRBD1 matches at 10 bases. Germline loops: CDR1 SQVTM, CDR2 ANQGSEA. The V and J ends lost 2 bases and 2 bases, in that order; junction bases with no gene match: 12. The CDR3 runs 17 residues. The DNA of the CDR3 is TGCAGCGTTGAACAGGGACAGGGGTATTCCCCTACCTACGAGCAGTACTTC. Its translation is CSVEQGQGYSPTYEQYF.

This rearrangement joins TRBV28 to TRBJ1-1; D is ambiguous. CDR1 is MDHEN, CDR2 SYDVKM, per germline. The CDR3 spans 11 residues. Trimming took off 2 bases at V and 10 bases at J, with 8 bases between the two ends. The CDR3 sequence: CASSLPSGAFF. In nucleotides, the CDR3 is TGTGCCAGCAGTTTACCTAGCGGAGCTTTCTTT.

The chain employs TRBV19 and TRBJ1-6; the match to TRBD1 covers 10 bases. With 7 bases clipped from V and 7 bases from J, the junction kept 7 bases outside the gene matches. The CDR3 totals 15 residues. Germline values: CDR1 LNHDA, CDR2 SQIVND (reference sequence). The CDR3 here is CASTATGGVNSPLHF. The DNA of the CDR3 is TGTGCCAGTACCGCGACAGGGGGCGTGAATTCACCCCTCCACTTT. Combining the CDR3 with reference TRBV19 and TRBJ1-6 gives the whole variable domain DGGITQSPKYLFRKEGQNVTLSCEQNLNHDAMYWYRQDPGQGLRLIYYSQIVNDFQKGDIAEGYSVSREKKESFPLTVTSAQKNPTAFYLCASTATGGVNSPLHFGNGTRLTVT.

The gene calls are TRBV28 and TRBJ1-1; no reliable D call. This CDR3 is 14 amino acids long. Trimming removed 0 bases from V and 1 base from J, with 6 bases in between. Germline V gene data show CDR1 as MDHEN and CDR2 as SYDVKM. The CDR3 coding sequence is TGTGCCAGCAGTTTATGGGCGGGGAACACTGAAGCTTTCTTT. Translating gives CASSLWAGNTEAFF.